This T cell receptor beta chain was observed in a study of blood T cell repertoires in COVID-19. On the study more broadly: Donors in the United States, Italy and Spain gave samples during acute or convalescent COVID-19. PBMCs, B-cell-depleted T cells, or T cells provided the cDNA or gDNA that made up the material.

Method: immunoSEQ multiplex PCR; TCRdb's copy keeps in-frame clones and lacks some. The table records 490,000 or so clones, about nine tenths of them present only once. Individuals drawn from around 25 US areas were about 18 to 95 years old. The receptor's source is a woman aged 60 to 75 who had recovered from COVID-19. Sequenced sample: PBMCs or T cells enriched from blood (not recorded which).

CDR3 sequence: CSASGRYGYTF. CDR3 in DNA: TGCAGTGCTAGCGGTCGGTATGGCTACACCTTC. This chain connects TRBV20-1 to TRBJ1-2; D ambiguous. Germline lookup yields CDR1 DFQATT and CDR2 SNEGSKA (reference sequence). V lost 3 bases and J lost 5, with 7 bases in between. This CDR3 has 11 residues.